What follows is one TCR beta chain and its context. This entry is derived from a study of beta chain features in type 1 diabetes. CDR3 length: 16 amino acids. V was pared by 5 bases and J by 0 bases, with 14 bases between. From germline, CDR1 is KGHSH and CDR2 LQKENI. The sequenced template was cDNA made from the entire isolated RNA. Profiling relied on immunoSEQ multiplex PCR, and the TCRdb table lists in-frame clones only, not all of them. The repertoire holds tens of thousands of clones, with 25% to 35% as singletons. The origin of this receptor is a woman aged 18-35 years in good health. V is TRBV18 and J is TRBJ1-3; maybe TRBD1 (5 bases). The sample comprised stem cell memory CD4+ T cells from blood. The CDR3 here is CASSTTAGFSGNTIYF. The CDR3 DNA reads TGTGCCAGCTCAACCACGGCAGGGTTCTCTGGAAACACCATATATTTT.